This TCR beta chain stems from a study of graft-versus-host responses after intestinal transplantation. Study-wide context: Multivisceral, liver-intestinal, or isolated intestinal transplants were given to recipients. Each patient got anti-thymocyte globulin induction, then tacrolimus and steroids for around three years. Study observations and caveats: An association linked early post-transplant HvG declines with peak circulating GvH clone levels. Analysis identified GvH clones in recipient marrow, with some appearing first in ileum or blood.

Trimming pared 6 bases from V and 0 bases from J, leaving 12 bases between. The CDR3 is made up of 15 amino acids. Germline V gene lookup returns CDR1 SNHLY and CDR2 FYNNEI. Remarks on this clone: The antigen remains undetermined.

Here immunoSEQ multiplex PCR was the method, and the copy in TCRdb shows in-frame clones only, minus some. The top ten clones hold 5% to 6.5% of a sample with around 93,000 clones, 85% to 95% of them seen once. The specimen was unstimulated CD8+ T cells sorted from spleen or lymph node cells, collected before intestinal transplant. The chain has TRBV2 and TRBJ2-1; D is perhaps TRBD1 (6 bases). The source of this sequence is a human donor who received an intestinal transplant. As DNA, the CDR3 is TGTGCCAGCAGAGCCGACAGGAGCTCCTACAATGAGCAGTTCTTC. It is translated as CASRADRSSYNEQFF.